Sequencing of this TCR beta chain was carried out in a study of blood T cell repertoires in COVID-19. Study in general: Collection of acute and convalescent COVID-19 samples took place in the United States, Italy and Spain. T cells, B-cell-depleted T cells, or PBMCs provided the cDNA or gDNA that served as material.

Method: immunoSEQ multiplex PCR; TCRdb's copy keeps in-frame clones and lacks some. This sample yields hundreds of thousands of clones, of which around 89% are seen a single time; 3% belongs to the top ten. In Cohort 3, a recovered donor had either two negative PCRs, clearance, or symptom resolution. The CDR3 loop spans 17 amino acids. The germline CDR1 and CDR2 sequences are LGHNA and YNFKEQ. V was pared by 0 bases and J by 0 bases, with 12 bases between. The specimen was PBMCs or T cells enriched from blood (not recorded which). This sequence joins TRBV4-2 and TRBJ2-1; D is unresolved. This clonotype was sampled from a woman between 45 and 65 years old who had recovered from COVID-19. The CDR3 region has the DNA TGTGCCAGCAGCCAAGAAACACCAGCGAGCTCCTACAATGAGCAGTTCTTC. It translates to CASSQETPASSYNEQFF.